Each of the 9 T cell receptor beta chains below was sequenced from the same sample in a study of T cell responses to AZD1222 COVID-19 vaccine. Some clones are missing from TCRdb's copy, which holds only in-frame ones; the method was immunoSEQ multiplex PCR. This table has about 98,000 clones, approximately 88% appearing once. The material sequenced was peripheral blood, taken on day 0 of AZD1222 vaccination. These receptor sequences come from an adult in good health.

CDR3 in amino acids: CASRRDRVFEQYF. CDR3 sequence (DNA): TGCGCCAGCAGAAGGGACAGGGTTTTCGAGCAGTACTTC. The chain joins TRBV23-1 to TRBJ2-7, with TRBD1 matching 9 bases. TRBV23-1 has ORF status, its function being uncertain. With V trimmed by 6 bases and J by 6 bases, 6 bases remained unmatched. The CDR3 sequence is 13 residues long.

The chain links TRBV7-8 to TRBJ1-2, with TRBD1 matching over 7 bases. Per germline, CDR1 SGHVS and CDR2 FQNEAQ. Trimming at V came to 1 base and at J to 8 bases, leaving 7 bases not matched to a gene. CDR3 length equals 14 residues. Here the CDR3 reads CASSLGQGEGGYTF. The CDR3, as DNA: TGTGCCAGCAGCTTAGGGCAGGGGGAAGGGGGCTACACCTTC.

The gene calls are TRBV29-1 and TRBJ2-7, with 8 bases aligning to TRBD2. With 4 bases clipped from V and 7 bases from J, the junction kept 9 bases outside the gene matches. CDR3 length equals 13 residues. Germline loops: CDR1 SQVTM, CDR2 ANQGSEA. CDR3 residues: CSVVGRGGGEQYF. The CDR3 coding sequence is TGCAGCGTTGTCGGACGGGGGGGCGGTGAGCAGTACTTC.

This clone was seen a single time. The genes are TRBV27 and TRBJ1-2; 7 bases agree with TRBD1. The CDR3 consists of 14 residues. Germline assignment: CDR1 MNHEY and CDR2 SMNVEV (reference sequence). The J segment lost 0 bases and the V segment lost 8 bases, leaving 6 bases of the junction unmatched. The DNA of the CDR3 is TGTGCCAGCGCGCAAGACAGGGCTAACTATGGCTACACCTTC. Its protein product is CASAQDRANYGYTF.

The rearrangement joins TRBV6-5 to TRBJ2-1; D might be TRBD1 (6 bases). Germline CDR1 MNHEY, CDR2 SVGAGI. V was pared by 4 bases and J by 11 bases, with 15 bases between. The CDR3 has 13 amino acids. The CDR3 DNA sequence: TGTGCCAGCAGTTTGGGCCAGGGGTTGAAGCAGTTCTTC. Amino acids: CASSLGQGLKQFF.

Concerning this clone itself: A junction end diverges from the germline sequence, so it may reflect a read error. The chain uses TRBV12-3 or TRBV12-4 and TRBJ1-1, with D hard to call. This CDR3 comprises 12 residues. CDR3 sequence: CASSFTPGLLLF. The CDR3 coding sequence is TGTGCCAGCAGTTTTACGCCAGGACTCCTTCTCTTT.

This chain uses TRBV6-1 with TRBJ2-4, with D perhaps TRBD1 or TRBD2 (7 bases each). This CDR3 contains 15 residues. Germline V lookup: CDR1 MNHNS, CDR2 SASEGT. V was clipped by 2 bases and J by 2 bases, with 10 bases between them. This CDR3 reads CASSEQGGSKNIQYF. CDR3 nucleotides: TGTGCCAGCAGTGAACAGGGGGGGTCCAAAAACATTCAGTACTTC.

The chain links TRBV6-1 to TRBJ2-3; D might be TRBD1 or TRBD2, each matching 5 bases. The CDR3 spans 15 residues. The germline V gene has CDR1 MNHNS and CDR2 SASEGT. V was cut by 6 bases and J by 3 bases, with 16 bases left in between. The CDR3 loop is CASSRDGVPTDTQYF. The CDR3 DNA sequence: TGTGCCAGCAGCAGGGACGGGGTCCCGACAGATACGCAGTATTTT.

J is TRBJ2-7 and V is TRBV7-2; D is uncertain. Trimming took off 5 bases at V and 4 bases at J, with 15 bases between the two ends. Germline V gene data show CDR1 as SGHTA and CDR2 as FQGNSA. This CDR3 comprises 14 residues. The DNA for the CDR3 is TGTGCCAGCAGCCCCGGACCCGATATTTACGAGCAGTACTTC. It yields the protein CASSPGPDIYEQYF. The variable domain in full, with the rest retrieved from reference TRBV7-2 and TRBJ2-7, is GAGVSQSPSNKVTEKGKDVELRCDPISGHTALYWYRQSLGQGLEFLIYFQGNSAPDKSGLPSDRFSAERTGGSVSTLTIQRTQQEDSAVYLCASSPGPDIYEQYFGPGTRLTVT.